Included here is one T cell receptor (beta chain) sequence, with context. Its antigen is undetermined. These data belong to a study of T cell responses to AZD1222 COVID-19 vaccine. Study summary: The analysis combined second doses at about 4 or about 12 weeks.

Study-wide results and caveats: Among those given AZD1222, only five or six were seropositive at baseline. Spike-wide coverage was observed for vaccine-associated CD4 TCRs, with dominant responses at 160-218 and 743-854. Receipt of two AZD1222 doses was followed by a rise in Spike-specific TCR breadth and depth.

The germline V gene has CDR1 MRHNA and CDR2 SNTAGT. This CDR3 has 14 amino acids. Unmatched junction bases numbered 6, after V lost 2 bases and J lost 6 bases. TCRdb keeps only in-frame clones here, not all; method: immunoSEQ multiplex PCR. This table holds 130,000 or so clones, around 85% found once. The V gene is TRBV6-4, the J gene TRBJ1-2, with TRBD1 matching over 7 bases. The source is an adult in good health. This specimen was peripheral blood, taken on day 0 of AZD1222 vaccination. CDR3 nucleotides: TGTGCCAGCAGTGACAGGGAGGGGGCGAATGGCTACACCTTC. Encoded protein: CASSDREGANGYTF.